The T cell receptor beta chain under discussion was sequenced for a study of T-cell reconstitution after alpha-beta-depleted transplantation in children. Broader study findings: The high TCRbeta diversity at day 60 in some patients came from surviving recipient T cells and thymic progenitors. Several hundred expanded graft clones reportedly were the source of alpha-beta T cells about two months after transplant. One year post-transplant, T-cell counts and diversity were largely derived from T cells produced anew.

Preparation of the TCRbeta library involved a method that used unique molecular identifiers. TCRdb fed the PCR reads into MiXCR, producing one record per CDR3 protein. This sample has 540,000 or so distinct CDR3 sequences, with 20% to 25% found just once. The germline V gene encodes CDR1 LNHNV and CDR2 YYDKDF (reference sequence). This CDR3 spans 18 amino acids. The V gene end was trimmed by 1 base and the J gene end by 5 bases; junction bases not matched to a gene: 10. This clonotype was counted ten times or more. The antigen is not known. The chain carries TRBV15 and TRBJ2-1; 11 positions agree with TRBD2. The clonotype comes from a boy in the first two years of life who had a stem cell transplant for acute myeloid leukemia, so the T cells may come from the graft donor. The input for sequencing was PBMCs, mostly from graft donor cells, taken 360 days after TCRalphabeta/CD19-depleted stem cell transplant. CDR3 region: CATSRGWDTSGGNNEQFF. The CDR3 DNA follows: TGTGCCACCAGCAGAGGATGGGACACTAGCGGGGGCAACAATGAGCAGTTCTTC.